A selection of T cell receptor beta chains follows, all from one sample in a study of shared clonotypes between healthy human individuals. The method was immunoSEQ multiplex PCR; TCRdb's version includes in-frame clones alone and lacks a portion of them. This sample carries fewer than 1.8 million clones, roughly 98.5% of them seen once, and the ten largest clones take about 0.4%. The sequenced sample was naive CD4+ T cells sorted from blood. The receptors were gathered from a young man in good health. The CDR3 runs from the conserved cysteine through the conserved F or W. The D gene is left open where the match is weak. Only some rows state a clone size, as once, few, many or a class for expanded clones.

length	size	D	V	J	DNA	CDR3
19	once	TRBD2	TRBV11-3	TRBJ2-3	TGTGCCAGCAGCTTCCCCGGGACTAGCGGGTTCAGACGAGCAGATACGCAGTATTTT	CASSFPGTSGFRRADTQYF
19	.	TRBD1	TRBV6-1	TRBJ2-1	TGTGCCAGCAGTGAAGCGCCTCCCCATCCCAGCGCAGGGGGCAATGAGCAGTTCTTC	CASSEAPPHPSAGGNEQFF
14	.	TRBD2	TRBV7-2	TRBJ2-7	TGTGCCAGCAGCCTTAGCGGGATCGGCTACGAGCAGTACTTC	CASSLSGIGYEQYF
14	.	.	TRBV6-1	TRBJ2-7	TGTGCCAGCAGTGAGGGGGCAGGGCTATACGAGCAGTACTTC	CASSEGAGLYEQYF
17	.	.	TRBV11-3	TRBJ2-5	TGTGCCAGCAGCCACCGAGGGGGGCAGACCTTCCAAGAGACCCAGTACTTC	CASSHRGGQTFQETQYF
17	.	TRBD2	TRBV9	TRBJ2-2	TGTGCCAGCAGCGTAGTGGGTAGCGGGAGGGCCACCGGGGAGCTGTTTTTT	CASSVVGSGRATGELFF
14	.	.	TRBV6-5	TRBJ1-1	TGTGCCAGCAGGATGACAGGCCCTAACACTGAAGCTTTCTTT	CASRMTGPNTEAFF
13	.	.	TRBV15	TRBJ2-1	TGTGCCACCAGCCCCGGACACAACAATGAGCAGTTCTTC	CATSPGHNNEQFF
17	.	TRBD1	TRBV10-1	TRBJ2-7	TGCGCCAGCAGTGGATTTGCTTTGGGACAGGGGAGAAACGAGCAGTACTTC	CASSGFALGQGRNEQYF
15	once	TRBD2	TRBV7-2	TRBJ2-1	TGTGCCAGCAGCCCCCTGGGGAGGGGCGACAATGAGCAGTTCTTC	CASSPLGRGDNEQFF
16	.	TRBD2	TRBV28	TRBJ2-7	TGTGCCAGCAGTTTTCCCTTAGCGGGAGTCAACAACGAGCAGTACTTC	CASSFPLAGVNNEQYF
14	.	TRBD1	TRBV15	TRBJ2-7	TGTGCCACCAGCATTCGGACAGGGGCCTACGAGCAGTACTTC	CATSIRTGAYEQYF
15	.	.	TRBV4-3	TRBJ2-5	TGCGCCAGCAGCCAAGATGGTTGGTACCAAGAGACCCAGTACTTC	CASSQDGWYQETQYF
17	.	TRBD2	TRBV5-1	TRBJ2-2	TGCGCCAGCAGCAGCCCCTTAGCGGGAGGGCCCGCCGGGGAGCTGTTTTTT	CASSSPLAGGPAGELFF
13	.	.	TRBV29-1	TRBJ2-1	TGCAGCGTTGAAGGGAAAAGTATAGGTGAGCAGTTCTTC	CSVEGKSIGEQFF
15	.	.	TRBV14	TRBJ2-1	TGTGCCAGCAGCCTTAGCGTGAGCTCCTACAATGAGCAGTTCTTC	CASSLSVSSYNEQFF
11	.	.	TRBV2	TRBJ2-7	TGTGCCAGCACCAACGTCTACGAGCAGTACTTC	CASTNVYEQYF
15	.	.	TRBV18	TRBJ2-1	TGTGCCAGCTCACCAGTGGAGATACGTACGGGTGAGCAGTTCTTC	CASSPVEIRTGEQFF
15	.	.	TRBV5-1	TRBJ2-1	TGCGCCAGCAGCTTGGGGGGCAACTCCTACAATGAGCAGTTCTTC	CASSLGGNSYNEQFF
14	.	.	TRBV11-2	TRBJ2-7	TGTGCCAGCAGCTTCCGGGGTACTGCCTACGAGCAGTACTTC	CASSFRGTAYEQYF
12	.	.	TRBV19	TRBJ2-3	TGTGCCAGTAAAACAGGGACAGATACGCAGTATTTT	CASKTGTDTQYF
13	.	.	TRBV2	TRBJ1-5	TGTGCCAGCAATGACGGTCCGGGGCAGCCCCAGCATTTT	CASNDGPGQPQHF
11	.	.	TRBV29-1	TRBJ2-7	TGCAGCGTTGTTGTTGCGTACGAGCAGTACTTC	CSVVVAYEQYF
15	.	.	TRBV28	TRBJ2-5	TGTGCCAGCAGGACCGGAGGACGAGGGCGGAAGACCCAGTACTTC	CASRTGGRGRKTQYF
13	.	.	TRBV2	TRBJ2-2	TGTGCCAGCAGACGCGAGGACACCGGGGAGCTGTTTTTT	CASRREDTGELFF
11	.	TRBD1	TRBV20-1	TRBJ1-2	TGCAGTGGAAGGGGGCGCGATGGCTACACCTTC	CSGRGRDGYTF
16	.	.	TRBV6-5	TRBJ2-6	TGTGCCAGCAGTTACGGAGGAAACTCTGGGGCCAACGTCCTGACTTTC	CASSYGGNSGANVLTF
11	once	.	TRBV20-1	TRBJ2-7	TGCAGTGCTTGTGACATCTACGAGCAGTACTTC	CSACDIYEQYF
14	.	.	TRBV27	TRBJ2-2	TGTGCCAGCAGGGGGAGGTTCTCCGGCGGGGAGCTGTTTTTT	CASRGRFSGGELFF
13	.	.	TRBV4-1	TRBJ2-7	TGCGCCAGCAGCCGGCCAGGTAATTACGAGCAGTACTTC	CASSRPGNYEQYF
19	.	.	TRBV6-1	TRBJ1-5	TGTGCCAGCAGTGGACGGGACCGGGGCCTAGGGGGAGGGGGTCAGCCCCAGCATTTT	CASSGRDRGLGGGGQPQHF
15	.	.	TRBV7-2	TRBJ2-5	TGTGCCAGCAGCTTACAGGGCAGCGAGCAAGAGACCCAGTACTTC	CASSLQGSEQETQYF